Shown below are 10 T cell receptor beta chains from a single sample sequenced in a study of metastatic and nonmetastatic thyroid tumors. TCRdb recomputed clones from the PCR reads via MiXCR. The table has about 30,000 clones, more than 25% seen once. Not a single patient had been given any form of treatment at any point before undergoing thyroid surgery. Sequencing was carried out using blood. The receptors stem from a female donor with papillary thyroid cancer or a benign thyroid nodule (not recorded which). Some clones in this sample may be carry-over from other donors' samples.

This chain links TRBV7-2 with TRBJ2-7; D may be TRBD1 (5 bases). The CDR3 is 15 residues long. Germline CDR1 and CDR2: SGHTA and FQGNSA. The V end was cut by 1 base, the J end by 2 bases, with 12 bases between. The CDR3, as DNA: TGTGCCAGCAGCTTAGGGGGCCTGGCTACCTACGAGCAGTACTTC. Protein: CASSLGGLATYEQYF.

This clone has a count of ten or more. The CDR3 DNA reads as TGTGCCAGCAGCCAAGATCGGGAGGGCCAAGAGACCCAGTACTTC. It is translated as CASSQDREGQETQYF. The J gene is TRBJ2-5, the V gene TRBV4-2, with TRBD2 matching over 8 bases. CDR1 and CDR2 from the germline V gene are LGHNA and YNFKEQ. The ends lost 0 bases at V and 1 base at J; junction bases unmatched: 1. There are 15 residues in the CDR3.

In DNA form, the CDR3 reads TGTGCCATCGGGTTGGGTCTAGCGGGCGCCACAGATACGCAGTATTTT. This codes for CAIGLGLAGATDTQYF. This chain connects TRBV10-3 to TRBJ2-3; TRBD2 aligns across 8 bases. From germline, CDR1 is ENHRY and CDR2 SYGVKD. Germline trimming cut 8 bases from V and 2 bases from J; bases unmatched to any gene: 12. The CDR3 consists of 16 residues.

The chain combines TRBV6-1 with TRBJ2-2, with 8 bases aligning to TRBD1. J gave up 5 bases and V 5 bases, and 7 bases lay outside the gene matches. Germline V gene data show CDR1 as MNHNS and CDR2 as SASEGT. The CDR3 spans 15 residues. The CDR3 reads CASSPNRGATGELFF. The CDR3 DNA is TGTGCCAGCAGTCCAAACAGGGGGGCAACCGGGGAGCTGTTTTTT.

This clone was counted between two and nine times. The gene calls are TRBV19 and TRBJ1-2; weak D call: TRBD1 (5 bases). The germline V gene encodes CDR1 LNHDA and CDR2 SQIVND (reference sequence). Deletions cut 7 bases from V and 2 bases from J, with 14 bases between. The CDR3 covers 14 residues. As DNA, the CDR3 is TGTGCCAGTAAACCCTCGGGACTAAACTATGGCTACACCTTC. It encodes CASKPSGLNYGYTF.

At least ten counts were recorded for this clone. The V call is TRBV5-5, the J call TRBJ2-7, with 7 bases matching TRBD1. Germline V lookup: CDR1 SGHKS, CDR2 YYEKEE (reference sequence). V trimming: 2 bases; J trimming: 5 bases; junction bases outside the gene matches: 7. The CDR3 has 14 amino acids. Written as DNA, the CDR3 is TGTGCCAGCAGCTTTGGCAGGGGGTTCGACGAGCAGTACTTC. Encoded protein: CASSFGRGFDEQYF.

At least ten counts were recorded for this clone. The chain carries TRBV20-1 and TRBJ1-1, with a weak D call TRBD1 (6 bases). The CDR3 has 15 amino acids. CDR1 and CDR2 (germline): DFQATT, SNEGSKA (reference sequence). V lost 6 bases and J 10 bases, leaving 27 bases between the germline ends. As DNA, the CDR3 is TGCAGTGCGGATACAGGGTCGGGTGGGGATCTTGGAGCTTTCTTT. Translated: CSADTGSGGDLGAFF.

Within the sample, this clone is medium-sized. Other DNA sequences in the sample encode the same CDR3. V usage is TRBV6-1 and J usage is TRBJ1-3; the D is unclear. CDR3 length: 14 residues. V gave up 1 base and J gave up 4 bases, with 8 bases separating them. Per the germline V gene, CDR1 is MNHNS and CDR2 is SASEGT. CDR3 nucleotide sequence: TGTGCCAGCAGTGAAGGAGACATGGGAAACACCATATATTTT. Translating gives CASSEGDMGNTIYF.

This clone was observed a handful of times. The V gene is TRBV28, the J gene TRBJ2-7; 8 bases line up with TRBD2. Germline-derived CDR1 and CDR2 are MDHEN and SYDVKM. The length of the CDR3 is 14 residues. J gave up 5 bases and V 3 bases, and 6 bases lay outside the gene matches. The CDR3 reads CASSFVSGTDEQYF. The DNA for the CDR3 is TGTGCCAGCAGTTTTGTTAGCGGGACTGACGAGCAGTACTTC.

The CDR3 DNA follows: TGCGCCAGCAGGCACCAAAGCAGGGGCGATACGCAGTATTTT. This translates into CASRHQSRGDTQYF. The V gene is TRBV5-1, the J gene TRBJ2-3, with D possibly matching TRBD1 (6 bases). Trimming removed 5 bases at V and 6 bases at J, with 16 bases between. CDR1 is SGHRS and CDR2 is YFSETQ in the germline V gene. The CDR3 extends over 14 amino acids. Using reference TRBV5-1 and TRBJ2-3 for the parts outside the CDR3, the full variable domain is KAGVTQTPRYLIKTRGQQVTLSCSPISGHRSVSWYQQTPGQGLQFLFEYFSETQRNKGNFPGRFSGRQFSNSRSEMNVSTLELGDSALYLCASRHQSRGDTQYFGPGTRLTVL.